This entry features one TCR beta chain sequence. Blood samples were obtained at baseline, cycle 4 day 1, and cycle 7 day 1. This sample was included in a study of OX40 agonist ivuxolimab in advanced cancers. As for the study in general: Ivuxolimab, an antibody that agonizes OX40 (CD134), was administered to the patients. The dose of intravenous ivuxolimab that patients received every 2 weeks ranged from 0.01 to 10 mg/kg.

Repertoires were generated with immunoSEQ multiplex PCR, while TCRdb's copy carries only in-frame clones and drops some. The table lists around 60,000 clones, about 88% of them singletons, with about 12% in the top ten. The CDR3 sequence is 16 residues long. Germline CDR1 and CDR2: SGHTA and FQGNSA. With 2 bases removed from V and 0 bases from J, the gap between germline ends came to 11 bases. This receptor was obtained from an adult with an advanced solid tumor such as melanoma, head and neck, liver or kidney cancer. This specimen consisted of CD4+ or CD8+ T cells sorted from blood, obtained in a trial of the OX40 agonist ivuxolimab. The gene calls are TRBV7-2 and TRBJ1-3; D ambiguous. This CDR3 is CASSLNGPGSGNTIYF. The CDR3, as DNA: TGTGCCAGCAGCTTAAATGGCCCAGGCTCTGGAAACACCATATATTTT.